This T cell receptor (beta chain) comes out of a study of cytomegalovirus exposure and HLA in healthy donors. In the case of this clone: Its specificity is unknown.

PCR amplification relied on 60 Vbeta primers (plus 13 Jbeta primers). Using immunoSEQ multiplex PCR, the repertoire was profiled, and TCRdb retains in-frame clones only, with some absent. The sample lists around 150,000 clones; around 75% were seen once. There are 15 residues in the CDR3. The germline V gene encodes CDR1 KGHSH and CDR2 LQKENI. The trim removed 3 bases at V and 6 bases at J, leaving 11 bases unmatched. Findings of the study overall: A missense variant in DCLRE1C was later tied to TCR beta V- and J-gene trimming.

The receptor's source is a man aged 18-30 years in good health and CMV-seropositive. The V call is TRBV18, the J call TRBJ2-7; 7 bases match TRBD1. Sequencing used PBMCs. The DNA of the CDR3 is TGTGCCAGCTCACCGAACGGACAGGCTGGTCTCGAGCAGTACTTC. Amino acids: CASSPNGQAGLEQYF.